This T cell receptor (beta chain) was observed in a study of vaccination effects on CD4 cells after COVID-19. Study information: Antigen-specific CD4+ T cells were expanded (with viral peptide pools) by the ViraFEST assay ahead of sequencing. Among convalescent patients, two provided samples 16 days and one week before vaccination.

Libraries were prepared by immunoSEQ multiplex PCR; TCRdb keeps only in-frame clonotypes and omits some of them. Of roughly 68,000 clones in the sample, about two thirds were seen once. Following 10 days of culture, CD4+ T cells were isolated. Researchers swapped half the medium for IL-2 medium on both days 3 and 7. This clone was counted only a few times. The antigen remains undetermined. The CDR3 runs to 15 residues. CDR1 SGHDT and CDR2 YYEEEE come from the germline V gene. The trim removed 0 bases at V and 5 bases at J, leaving 8 bases unmatched. Points from the study as a whole: Sampling in the study covered few convalescent patients and included no early post-infection timepoints.

Specimen: CD4+ T cells from PBMCs cultured without peptide, collected before COVID-19 vaccination. The receptor comes from a human donor who had a prior SARS-CoV-2 infection. The chain has TRBV5-6 and TRBJ2-7; 7 positions match TRBD2. In DNA, the CDR3 is TGTGCCAGCAGCTTGGGTTGGACTAGTTCCAACGAGCAGTACTTC. Protein sequence: CASSLGWTSSNEQYF. Full variable domain (outside the CDR3, taken from reference TRBV5-6 and TRBJ2-7): DAGVTQSPTHLIKTRGQQVTLRCSPKSGHDTVSWYQQALGQGPQFIFQYYEEEERQRGNFPDRFSGHQFPNYSSELNVNALLLGDSALYLCASSLGWTSSNEQYFGPGTRLTVT.